This T cell receptor beta chain was recorded in a study of identical twins (dated by TCRdb to about 2016). Broadly, across the study: TCR alpha and beta repertoires from monozygotic twins, unrelated adults of various ages and cord blood were deep-sequenced to test whether fetal clonotypes persist. To rule out contamination, replicate twin experiments were performed at different times with different library preparation protocols. The study at large found these results: Compared with coincidental sharing between unrelated individuals, an excess of low generation-probability sequences was observed among out-of-frame TCR alpha sequences shared between twins. Out-of-frame TCR alpha sharing in monozygotic twins was systematically underestimated by recombination models, whereas sharing between unrelated individuals was in agreement with the recombination models. Invariant T cells such as MAIT and iNKT could partly confound zero-insertion analyses, although diverse VJ usage argued against such confounding for most clonotypes. Because the same donors could not be followed over many years, conclusions were based on cross-sectional statistical analysis. In beta out-of-frame sequences, excess twin sharing was weaker, because having fewer shared sequences lowered the signal-to-noise ratio. Fewer insertions were carried by abundant cord blood beta clonotypes, a similar but weaker trend appeared in young adult naive repertoires, and no such trend appeared in memory repertoires.

This clonotype was counted between two and nine times. Its antigen is currently not known. There are no base qualities to consult, and no much larger clone falls within one base. All donors were healthy Caucasians. Three pairs of female monozygotic twins, all aged 18 to 29 years, were included in the twin cohort. Peripheral blood mononuclear cells were the source from which RNA for the TCR libraries was isolated. V loses 5 bases of germline sequence and J loses 2 bases, and the interval between the two ends is 8 bases. CDR1 and CDR2, per the germline V gene, are SGHVS and FNYEAQ. From its cysteine to its phenylalanine, the CDR3 spans 13 amino acids. CDR3 DNA is the only sequence kept; it has 39 bases, read in frame from the first base. Library method: 5' RACE. TCRdb records Illumina HiSeq 2000 as the sequencer. A universal primer binding site was introduced by template switching, and a unique molecular identifier was present in the final cDNA, enabling accurate counting of TCR cDNA molecules. Specific primers in the conserved constant-segment region were used to synthesize first-strand cDNA for TCR alpha and beta chains. To control for contamination, every cDNA library carried two barcodes: a SMART-Mk sample barcode plus Illumina barcodes. TruSeq adapter sequences, together with Illumina sample barcodes, were added in two successive PCR steps. The TCR alpha and beta cDNA libraries were sequenced on the Illumina HiSeq platform using custom primers. In the original analysis: MiGEC processed the raw reads to extract unique molecular identifiers, while MiXCR was used to determine the CDR3 positions. For each individual, recombination models were inferred using an EM algorithm with the repgenHMM and IGoR tools. The tcR package in R was used for shared clonotype analysis, with sharing normalized by the product of cloneset sizes. Out-of-frame nonproductive sequences were analyzed to study raw recombination free of thymic and clonal selection effects. TCRdb applied fastp at Q25 and MiXCR to the public reads, then kept only in-frame beta chains. Entries are consolidated by CDR3 protein sequence, retaining the most common genes and DNA. These V and J calls derive from TCRdb rather than the authors' analysis. This sample comprises fewer than 650,000 distinct CDR3 sequences, over 8.5% of them detected only once. In total, the top ten clones hold more than 2.5% of the sample.

A further study also used this sample, focusing on yellow fever vaccine responses in identical twins. The second publication reports: The authors reported that the T cell response to vaccination in identical twins appeared partly convergent and partly personalized. The study precisely tracked vaccine-responding T cell clones in identical twins.

The sequence came from a woman aged 18 to 35 in good health. Sequences were obtained from PBMCs. The V gene is TRBV7-6 and the J gene is TRBJ2-3, with the D gene uncertain. The CDR3 region has the sequence CASSLNPTDTQYF. The nucleotide sequence is given as TGTGCCAGCAGCCTAAATCCCACAGATACGCAGTATTTT.